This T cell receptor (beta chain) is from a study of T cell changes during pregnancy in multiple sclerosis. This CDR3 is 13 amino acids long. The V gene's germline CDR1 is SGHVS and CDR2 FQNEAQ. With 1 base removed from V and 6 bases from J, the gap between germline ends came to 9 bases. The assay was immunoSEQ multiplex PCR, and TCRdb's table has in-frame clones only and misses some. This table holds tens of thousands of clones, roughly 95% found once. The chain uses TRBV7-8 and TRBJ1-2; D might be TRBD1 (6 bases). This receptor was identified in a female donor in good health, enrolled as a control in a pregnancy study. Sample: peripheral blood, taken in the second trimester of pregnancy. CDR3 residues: CASSLEGVDGYTF. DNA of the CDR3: TGTGCCAGCAGCTTAGAGGGGGTTGATGGCTACACCTTC. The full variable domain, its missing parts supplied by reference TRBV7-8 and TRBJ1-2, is GAGVSQSPRYKVAKRGQDVALRCDPISGHVSLFWYQQALGQGPEFLTYFQNEAQLDKSGLPSDRFFAERPEGSVSTLKIQRTQQEDSAVYLCASSLEGVDGYTFGSGTRLTVV.